What follows are 19 T cell receptor beta chains derived from one specimen sequenced in a study of identical twins. Each CDR3 protein is one row after TCRdb ran MiXCR on the 5' RACE reads. The sample comprises hundreds of thousands of distinct CDR3 sequences, 20% to 25% of which are singletons, and approximately 0.5% rests with the top ten. These sequences were also reported in another study, on yellow fever vaccine responses in identical twins.

The source material was CD4+ T cells sorted from blood. The receptors stem from a woman under 30 in good health.

In DNA form, the CDR3 reads TGTGCCAGCAGCTTAGACATGTTGAGGGACAATGAGCAGTTCTTC. As protein: CASSLDMLRDNEQFF. V and J are TRBV11-2 and TRBJ2-1; D is possibly TRBD2 (5 bases). CDR3 length: 15 residues. The V gene lost 0 bases and the J gene lost 5 bases, with 11 bases spanning the gap. Germline assignment: CDR1 SGHAT and CDR2 FQNNGV.

This clonotype showed up just a few times. The gene calls are TRBV20-1 and TRBJ2-7; 10 positions match TRBD1. J lost 2 bases, V lost 2 bases, and 6 bases had no gene match. Looked up from germline, CDR1 is DFQATT and CDR2 is SNEGSKA (reference sequence). The CDR3 is made up of 15 amino acids. The CDR3 region has the DNA TGCAGTGCTAGAACCGACAGGGGGCACGCCTACGAGCAGTACGTC. It translates to CSARTDRGHAYEQYV.

Only a few counts were recorded for this clonotype. This rearrangement joins TRBV12-3 or TRBV12-4 to TRBJ1-5; possibly TRBD1 for D (5 bases). The CDR3 covers 14 residues. Trimming removed 2 bases from V and 6 bases from J, with 11 bases in between. The CDR3, as DNA: TGTGCCAGCAGTTTATCCGGGGGTCGTCAGCCCCAGCATTTT. Its translation: CASSLSGGRQPQHF.

This CDR3 is CASSPPTSGATDTQYF. The CDR3 DNA is TGTGCCAGCAGCCCCCCTACTAGCGGAGCCACAGATACGCAGTATTTT. The chain is built from TRBV12-3 or TRBV12-4 and TRBJ2-3; 8 bases align to TRBD2. V shed 6 bases and J 2 bases; nucleotides not matched to a gene: 10. This CDR3 has 16 residues.

There are a few counts of this clonotype. The chain links TRBV5-1 to TRBJ2-5, with a tentative D call TRBD1 (6 bases). CDR1 is SGHRS, CDR2 YFSETQ, per germline. V was pared by 4 bases and J by 0 bases, with 7 bases between. This CDR3 spans 13 amino acids. CDR3 bases: TGCGCCAGCAGCGGGGACAACCAAGAGACCCAGTACTTC. Translating gives CASSGDNQETQYF.

The CDR3 region is CASSLGFSDRVGEKLFF. The CDR3 DNA sequence: TGTGCCAGCAGTCTCGGATTCTCGGACAGGGTTGGCGAAAAACTGTTTTTT. This chain links TRBV12-3 or TRBV12-4 with TRBJ1-4, with 8 bases matching TRBD1. The CDR3 covers 17 residues. Losses at the gene ends were 5 bases for V and 8 bases for J; bases not matched to a gene: 16.

This clonotype has only a few counts. V and J are TRBV2 and TRBJ2-1; D possibly uses TRBD1 or TRBD2 (5 bases each). The CDR3 loop spans 12 amino acids. V lost 2 bases to trimming and J lost 8 bases, with 7 bases between them. The germline V gene encodes CDR1 SNHLY and CDR2 FYNNEI. CDR3 in amino acids: CASSEMGDEQFF. The DNA for the CDR3 is TGTGCCAGCAGTGAAATGGGGGATGAGCAGTTCTTC.

This clonotype showed up just a few times. The V gene is TRBV7-9, the J gene TRBJ2-3, with TRBD2 identical over 10 bases. Germline V gives CDR1 SEHNR, CDR2 FQNEAQ (reference sequence). The CDR3 is 15 residues long. J lost 4 bases, V lost 4 bases, and 5 bases had no gene match. CDR3 sequence (DNA): TGTGCCAGCAGCTCACAGCGGGGGGGCGCAGATACGCAGTATTTT. Translation: CASSSQRGGADTQYF.

This chain connects TRBV11-2 to TRBJ2-7; 8 positions agree with TRBD1. Trimming at V came to 5 bases and at J to 2 bases, leaving 8 bases not matched to a gene. There are 15 residues in the CDR3. Per germline, CDR1 SGHAT and CDR2 FQNNGV. The DNA of the CDR3 is TGTGCCAGCAGCCAGGGGGCAGGGGTAGCCTACGAGCAGTACGTC. It translates to CASSQGAGVAYEQYV.

Only a few counts were recorded for this clonotype. J is TRBJ2-5 and V is TRBV5-1; possibly TRBD1 for D (6 bases). Germline V gene sequence: CDR1 SGHRS, CDR2 YFSETQ. V was cut by 0 bases and J by 1 base, with 16 bases left in between. CDR3 length: 17 residues. The DNA of the CDR3 is TGCGCCAGCAGCTTGGCCGGGACAAGGCAGGGCCAAGAGACCCAGTACTTC. Translating gives CASSLAGTRQGQETQYF.

V and J are TRBV20-1 and TRBJ2-2, with TRBD2 matching over 7 bases. Germline V gives CDR1 DFQATT, CDR2 SNEGSKA (reference sequence). V shed 6 bases, J shed 5 bases, and the junction held 6 bases outside the gene matches. The CDR3 length is 13 residues. The CDR3 reads CSARSGATGELFF. DNA of the CDR3: TGCAGTGCGAGGAGCGGGGCAACCGGGGAGCTGTTTTTT.

The CDR3 region has the DNA TGCAGCGCAACTAGCTACGAGACCCAGTACTTC. Its protein is CSATSYETQYF. This chain connects TRBV20-1 to TRBJ2-5; the D gene is possibly TRBD2 (6 bases). This CDR3 region has 11 residues. Germline assignment: CDR1 DFQATT and CDR2 SNEGSKA (reference sequence).

In this sample, this clonotype turned up once. The chain recombines TRBV7-3 with TRBJ2-1; TRBD2 aligns across 11 bases. Losses at the gene ends were 8 bases for V and 8 bases for J; bases not matched to a gene: 14. Germline CDR1 reads SGHTA; CDR2 reads FQGTGA. CDR3 length: 16 amino acids. The CDR3 loop is CASRSQPGLAVDEQFF. As DNA, the CDR3 is TGTGCCAGCCGGAGCCAGCCGGGACTAGCGGTCGATGAGCAGTTCTTC.

This clonotype came up a few times. The rearrangement joins TRBV18 to TRBJ2-2, with D hard to call. Trimming cost V 3 bases and J 6 bases, with 17 bases left between them. This CDR3 is 16 amino acids long. Germline-derived CDR1 and CDR2 are KGHSH and LQKENI. The CDR3 protein is CASSPRLPPVSGELFF. CDR3 bases: TGTGCCAGCTCACCTCGACTTCCCCCCGTGTCCGGGGAGCTGTTTTTT.

This clonotype was detected a few times. J is TRBJ1-2 and V is TRBV5-1; 10 nucleotides line up with TRBD1. CDR1 is SGHRS and CDR2 is YFSETQ in the germline V gene. Trimming at V came to 4 bases and at J to 8 bases, leaving 8 bases not matched to a gene. This CDR3 is 14 amino acids long. In nucleotides, the CDR3 is TGCGCCAGCAGCGAACGGACAGGGGGTATCGGCTACACCTTC. Its translation: CASSERTGGIGYTF.

This clonotype was counted only a few times. CDR3 in amino acids: CATSRVTSGNYEQYF. DNA of the CDR3: TGTGCCACCAGCAGAGTAACTAGCGGAAACTACGAGCAGTACTTC. The chain is built from TRBV15 and TRBJ2-7; 8 bases align to TRBD2. The CDR3 covers 15 residues. V lost 1 base and J lost 3; bases outside the gene matches: 5. The germline gives CDR1 LNHNV, CDR2 YYDKDF (reference sequence).

There are a few counts of this clonotype. The gene calls are TRBV5-1 and TRBJ2-7, with 9 bases fitting TRBD1. The CDR3 length is 15 residues. Germline lookup yields CDR1 SGHRS and CDR2 YFSETQ. The J segment lost 0 bases and the V segment lost 4 bases, leaving 5 bases of the junction unmatched. As DNA, the CDR3 is TGCGCCAGCAGCCCCGGGACAGGGCCCTCCTACGAGCAGTACTTC. Amino acids: CASSPGTGPSYEQYF.

The rearrangement uses TRBV7-8 and TRBJ2-3, with TRBD2 matching 9 bases. V gave up 2 bases and J gave up 2 bases; unmatched junction bases: 5. The CDR3 has 16 residues. The V gene's germline CDR1 is SGHVS and CDR2 FQNEAQ. The CDR3 region is CASSLLRLADTDTQYF. CDR3 DNA: TGTGCCAGCAGCTTACTCAGACTAGCGGACACAGATACGCAGTATTTT.

The V call is TRBV20-1, the J call TRBJ2-3; D is perhaps TRBD1 (6 bases). Germline values: CDR1 DFQATT, CDR2 SNEGSKA (reference sequence). V lost 3 bases, J lost 4 bases, and 8 bases lay in between. The CDR3 consists of 12 residues. CDR3 loop: CSASTGPDTQYF. For the CDR3, the DNA is TGCAGTGCTAGCACAGGGCCAGATACGCAGTATTTT.